These 4 T cell receptor beta chains originate from one sample sequenced in a study of T cells in Graves' hyperthyroidism and ophthalmopathy. From RNA transcripts, TCR beta CDR3 regions were amplified. Initially, a first-round RT-PCR of the TCR CDR3 employed the HTBI primer set. TCRdb passed the multiplex PCR reads through MiXCR, listing each CDR3 protein once. The table has 650,000 to 750,000 distinct CDR3 sequences, approximately 14% seen once. Sequencing was performed on blood. The receptors originated from a woman aged 18 to 35 with Graves' hyperthyroidism.

This clonotype was observed a few times. This chain joins TRBV12-3 or TRBV12-4 and TRBJ1-1; no reliable D call. Trimming took 3 bases from V and 4 from J, leaving 9 bases between them. The CDR3 has 13 residues. Written as DNA, the CDR3 is TGTGCCAGCAGTTTCAGTCCCACCACTGAAGCTTTCTTT. Encoded protein: CASSFSPTTEAFF.

This clonotype turned up a few times. This CDR3 is CASSGPGTQGGEKLFF. CDR3 coding DNA: TGTGCCAGCAGCGGACCCGGGACACAAGGGGGTGAAAAACTGTTTTTT. This rearrangement joins TRBV9 to TRBJ1-4, with a tentative D call TRBD1 (6 bases). The CDR3 consists of 16 residues. With 3 bases removed from V and 7 bases from J, the gap between germline ends came to 19 bases. Germline loops: CDR1 SGDLS, CDR2 YYNGEE. Full variable domain (outside the CDR3, taken from reference TRBV9 and TRBJ1-4): DSGVTQTPKHLITATGQRVTLRCSPRSGDLSVYWYQQSLDQGLQFLIQYYNGEERAKGNILERFSAQQFPDLHSELNLSSLELGDSALYFCASSGPGTQGGEKLFFGSGTQLSVL.

In its sample, this clonotype was seen once. The V and J genes are TRBV6-5 and TRBJ1-4; TRBD1 agrees at 7 bases. Per germline, CDR1 MNHEY and CDR2 SVGAGI. This CDR3 has 15 amino acids. V trimming: 3 bases; J trimming: 4 bases; junction bases outside the gene matches: 5. This CDR3 reads CASSYETGRNEKLFF. Here the CDR3 DNA reads TGTGCCAGCAGTTATGAGACAGGGCGTAATGAAAAACTGTTTTTT.

This clonotype showed up many times. V gene TRBV5-5 combines with J gene TRBJ2-5; no reliable D call. The CDR3 is 14 amino acids. V was pared by 5 bases and J by 5 bases, with 16 bases between. Germline loops: CDR1 SGHKS, CDR2 YYEKEE (reference sequence). CDR3 sequence: CASRLRPWTETQYF. The DNA of the CDR3 is TGTGCCAGCAGACTTCGGCCCTGGACGGAGACCCAGTACTTC.